This entry lists 30 T cell receptor beta chains sequenced from one sample in a study of blood T cell repertoires in COVID-19. TCRdb keeps only in-frame clones here, not all; method: immunoSEQ multiplex PCR. The sample includes some 150,000 clones, around 87% of them seen just once. The sequencing sample was made of peripheral blood. The receptors here all came from a woman between 50 and 59 years old with active or convalescent COVID-19.

CDR3 in amino acids: CASSLGRGNRGRLDYGYTF. CDR3 nucleotide sequence: TGTGCCAGCAGTCTCGGCCGCGGGAACAGGGGGCGCTTGGACTATGGCTACACCTTC. V usage is TRBV27 and J usage is TRBJ1-2; 9 bases are a match to TRBD1. V gave up 5 bases and J gave up 3 bases; unmatched junction bases: 19. Germline V CDR1 and CDR2: MNHEY, SMNVEV (reference sequence). The CDR3 is made up of 19 amino acids.

The V gene is TRBV29-1, the J gene TRBJ1-2, with a possible D match to TRBD1 (5 bases). V lost 6 bases and J 4 bases, leaving 18 bases between the germline ends. Germline lookup yields CDR1 SQVTM and CDR2 ANQGSEA. The CDR3 has 14 amino acids. DNA for the CDR3: TGCAGCGTGAACGAAGGTAGGGGCAGCTATGGCTACACCTTC. Its protein is CSVNEGRGSYGYTF.

The chain is built from TRBV6-5 and TRBJ2-7; D possibly corresponds to TRBD1 (6 bases). The CDR3 is 15 residues long. The V and J ends lost 8 bases and 0 bases respectively, with 17 bases between them. Germline assignment: CDR1 MNHEY and CDR2 SVGAGI. DNA of the CDR3: TGTGCCAGCTCACAGGGCCTTCACACCTCCTACGAGCAGTACTTC. This encodes CASSQGLHTSYEQYF.

This clone was picked up a small number of times. The chain carries TRBV6-5 and TRBJ2-7; possibly TRBD2 for D (5 bases). Trimming took off 0 bases at V and 6 bases at J, with 12 bases between the two ends. Per germline, CDR1 MNHEY and CDR2 SVGAGI. The CDR3 covers 14 residues. The chain's CDR3 is CASSYSRGSGEQYF. In DNA, the CDR3 is TGTGCCAGCAGTTACTCGAGAGGGAGCGGCGAGCAGTACTTC.

This clone has just one count. The chain has TRBV24-1 and TRBJ1-5; 7 nucleotides align to TRBD1. The ends lost 4 bases at V and 3 bases at J; junction bases unmatched: 14. Looked up from germline, CDR1 is KGHDR and CDR2 is SFDVKD. The CDR3 covers 18 residues. CDR3 sequence (DNA): TGTGCCACCAGTGACCTCCCGGACAGGAGGACTTCCAATCAGCCCCAGCATTTT. Translating gives CATSDLPDRRTSNQPQHF.

The chain couples TRBV28 to TRBJ1-5; no clear D. The CDR3 extends over 14 amino acids. CDR1 MDHEN and CDR2 SYDVKM come from the germline V gene. V shed 2 bases and J shed 9 bases, with 14 bases lying between them. The CDR3 is CASSLNPAQVPQHF. The DNA for the CDR3 is TGTGCCAGCAGTTTAAACCCCGCGCAGGTGCCCCAGCATTTT.

V is TRBV28 and J is TRBJ2-2; 9 nucleotides align to TRBD1. V lost 7 bases, J lost 4 bases, and 1 base stayed unmatched. The length of the CDR3 is 13 residues. Germline-derived CDR1 and CDR2 are MDHEN and SYDVKM. Here the CDR3 reads CASKTGGTGELFF. The CDR3, as DNA: TGTGCCAGCAAGACAGGGGGCACCGGGGAGCTGTTTTTT.

The genes are TRBV7-2 and TRBJ1-2; the match to TRBD1 covers 8 bases. V shed 5 bases, J shed 4 bases, and the junction held 3 bases outside the gene matches. Germline V CDR1 and CDR2: SGHTA, FQGNSA. The CDR3 length is 13 residues. In DNA, the CDR3 is TGTGCCAGCAGCAGACAGGGGATCTATGGCTACACCTTC. Protein: CASSRQGIYGYTF.

The V and J genes are TRBV5-1 and TRBJ2-1; D gene uncertain. Trimming cost V 6 bases and J 6 bases, with 10 bases left between them. The germline CDR1 and CDR2 sequences are SGHRS and YFSETQ. This CDR3 has 12 residues. CDR3 nucleotide sequence: TGCGCCAGCACGGAGAAGACCAATGAGCAGTTCTTC. Protein: CASTEKTNEQFF.

The CDR3 nucleotides read TGTGCCAGCAGCTTGGGGACTAGCGGGCGGCTCCAAGAGACCCAGTACTTC. Protein product: CASSLGTSGRLQETQYF. The chain uses TRBV5-4 and TRBJ2-5; 11 bases align to TRBD2. From germline, CDR1 is SGHNT and CDR2 YYREEE (reference sequence). The V and J ends lost 0 bases and 1 base, in that order; junction bases with no gene match: 5. The CDR3 extends over 17 amino acids.

V usage is TRBV27 and J usage is TRBJ1-2, with TRBD1 identical over 8 bases. Germline V CDR1 and CDR2: MNHEY, SMNVEV (reference sequence). J was trimmed by 4 bases and V by 4 bases; bases with no gene match: 5. This CDR3 spans 14 amino acids. Here the CDR3 DNA reads TGTGCCAGCAGTTACCAGGGGGCGAGCTATGGCTACACCTTC. It is translated as CASSYQGASYGYTF.

This clone was seen a few times. The V call is TRBV11-2, the J call TRBJ1-6; D remains ambiguous. The germline V and J ends were trimmed by 0 bases and 0 bases, with 6 bases remaining between them. Germline CDR1 is SGHAT and CDR2 is FQNNGV. This CDR3 has 16 residues. The CDR3 DNA follows: TGTGCCAGCAGCTTAGAGATTAGCTCCTATAATTCACCCCTCCACTTT. Its protein is CASSLEISSYNSPLHF. The full variable domain, completed using reference TRBV11-2 and TRBJ1-6, is EAGVAQSPRYKIIEKRQSVAFWCNPISGHATLYWYQQILGQGPKLLIQFQNNGVVDDSQLPKDRFSAERLKGVDSTLKIQPAKLEDSAVYLCASSLEISSYNSPLHFGNGTRLTVT.

V usage is TRBV11-2 and J usage is TRBJ2-2, with 10 bases fitting TRBD1. The length of the CDR3 is 15 residues. The V gene's germline CDR1 is SGHAT and CDR2 FQNNGV. V lost 6 bases, J lost 7 bases, and 8 bases stayed unmatched. CDR3 nucleotides: TGTGCCAGCAGTGAACAGGGGGACAGGGGCGGGGAGCTGTTTTTT. Residues: CASSEQGDRGGELFF.

The gene calls are TRBV2 and TRBJ1-5; TRBD1 might be the D (6 bases). V lost 5 bases to trimming and J lost 0 bases, with 17 bases between them. Per the germline V gene, CDR1 is SNHLY and CDR2 is FYNNEI. The CDR3 loop spans 17 amino acids. The CDR3 sequence is CASSSRGGTYSNQPQHF. In DNA, the CDR3 is TGTGCCAGCAGTAGCAGGGGTGGCACTTATAGCAATCAGCCCCAGCATTTT.

The J gene is TRBJ1-1, the V gene TRBV5-5; no definite D call. The V gene's germline CDR1 is SGHKS and CDR2 YYEKEE (reference sequence). The V and J ends lost 3 bases and 1 base respectively, with 10 bases between them. This CDR3 comprises 14 residues. The CDR3 loop reads CASSSLTRNTEAFF. The CDR3 bases are TGTGCCAGCAGCTCATTAACTCGGAACACTGAAGCTTTCTTT.

This clone showed up just once. The chain is built from TRBV18 and TRBJ2-1; TRBD2 agrees at 9 bases. Germline-derived CDR1 and CDR2 are KGHSH and LQKENI. This CDR3 is 16 amino acids long. Trimming at V came to 2 bases and at J to 7 bases, leaving 9 bases not matched to a gene. CDR3 nucleotides: TGTGCCAGCTCACCAGTTCTCAGCGGGGGGACTAATGAGCAGTTCTTC. Its protein product is CASSPVLSGGTNEQFF.

The chain links TRBV7-2 to TRBJ1-1, with 11 bases aligning to TRBD1. The germline gives CDR1 SGHTA, CDR2 FQGNSA. There are 17 residues in the CDR3. Trimming cost V 5 bases and J 0 bases; bases outside gene matches: 8. The DNA for the CDR3 is TGTGCCAGCAGCCCCCGGACAGGGGGCATGGTGAACACTGAAGCTTTCTTT. It encodes CASSPRTGGMVNTEAFF.

The V gene is TRBV7-2, the J gene TRBJ1-2; D is unresolved. This CDR3 has 16 amino acids. Trimming pared 1 base from V and 7 bases from J, leaving 19 bases between. The germline CDR1 and CDR2 sequences are SGHTA and FQGNSA. The CDR3 loop reads CASSLGGTWRARGYTF. The CDR3 DNA is TGTGCCAGCAGCTTAGGGGGAACTTGGAGGGCTCGTGGCTACACCTTC.

The V call is TRBV5-1, the J call TRBJ2-4; 7 nucleotides align to TRBD1. The CDR3 is 16 residues long. Trimming took 0 bases from V and 0 from J; bases not matched to a gene: 3. The germline V gene encodes CDR1 SGHRS and CDR2 YFSETQ. The CDR3 reads CASSLGQGIAKNIQYF. As DNA, the CDR3 is TGCGCCAGCAGCTTGGGACAGGGTATAGCCAAAAACATTCAGTACTTC.

The rearrangement uses TRBV7-9 and TRBJ1-5, with D unclear. The CDR3 runs to 14 residues. Germline V lookup: CDR1 SEHNR, CDR2 FQNEAQ (reference sequence). Trimming removed 1 base from V and 7 bases from J, with 11 bases in between. CDR3 nucleotide sequence: TGTGCCAGCAGCTTAGGAACGGGAAGACAGCCCCAGCATTTT. As protein: CASSLGTGRQPQHF.

This chain uses TRBV3-1 (or the pseudogene TRBV3-2) with TRBJ2-4, with 9 positions matching TRBD1. V shed 1 base, J shed 8 bases, and the junction held 6 bases outside the gene matches. The CDR3 totals 15 residues. Per the germline V gene, CDR1 is LGHDT and CDR2 is YNNKEL (reference sequence). The CDR3, as DNA: TGTGCCAGCAGCCAAGTTGGACAGGGGAGAGACATTCAGTACTTC. Translated, it gives CASSQVGQGRDIQYF.

CDR3 region: CASSLGLSNQPQHF. The CDR3 DNA reads TGCGCCAGCAGCTTGGGGCTTAGCAATCAGCCCCAGCATTTT. V usage is TRBV5-1 and J usage is TRBJ1-5; D gene uncertain. This CDR3 region has 14 residues. Germline CDR1 and CDR2: SGHRS and YFSETQ. Trimming shortened V by 0 bases and J by 0 bases, and 4 bases separated the two germline ends.

A single count supports this clone. The rearrangement joins TRBV5-1 to TRBJ2-1, with 11 bases that match TRBD2. Germline loops: CDR1 SGHRS, CDR2 YFSETQ. V lost 0 bases and J lost 5; bases outside the gene matches: 10. This CDR3 has 18 residues. For the CDR3, the DNA is TGCGCCAGCAGCTTGGCCCAGGGACTAGCGGAAGTCCACAATGAGCAGTTCTTC. This encodes CASSLAQGLAEVHNEQFF.

The rearrangement links TRBV28 to TRBJ1-4; weak D call: TRBD1 (5 bases). Trimming removed 7 bases from V and 0 bases from J, with 21 bases in between. The germline gives CDR1 MDHEN, CDR2 SYDVKM. The CDR3 has 18 amino acids. The CDR3 bases are TGTGCCAGCACTGGAGGGACGTTTCAGGTGGCAACTAATGAAAAACTGTTTTTT. It specifies CASTGGTFQVATNEKLFF.

V gene TRBV7-8 combines with J gene TRBJ2-3; tentatively, D is TRBD1 (5 bases). The CDR3 extends over 17 amino acids. The germline V and J ends were trimmed by 5 bases and 1 base, with 19 bases remaining between them. Germline assignment: CDR1 SGHVS and CDR2 FQNEAQ. In DNA, the CDR3 is TGTGCCAGCAGCGCCAGGGTATCCGGCTCCCGCACAGATACGCAGTATTTT. This gives the protein CASSARVSGSRTDTQYF.

For this clone: This same CDR3 is encoded by further DNA sequences in the sample. The J gene is TRBJ2-7, the V gene TRBV7-2; no reliable D call. The V gene's germline CDR1 is SGHTA and CDR2 FQGNSA. This CDR3 comprises 12 residues. V dropped 1 base and J dropped 3 bases, with 4 bases sitting between them. The CDR3 loop reads CASSLVLYEQYF. The CDR3 bases are TGTGCCAGCAGCTTAGTTCTCTACGAGCAGTACTTC.

The chain links TRBV12-5 to TRBJ2-5; D not resolved. V gave up 1 base and J gave up 7 bases, with 13 bases separating them. CDR1 is LGHNT and CDR2 is FRNRAP in the germline V gene. The CDR3 has 14 amino acids. The CDR3: CASGLDPSIGTQYF. The DNA for the CDR3 is TGTGCTAGTGGTTTGGACCCCTCAATCGGGACCCAGTACTTC.

The genes are TRBV6-1 and TRBJ1-4, with TRBD1 matching 7 bases. V was clipped by 3 bases and J by 2 bases; unmatched bases: 0. From germline, CDR1 is MNHNS and CDR2 SASEGT. The CDR3 contains 14 residues. The CDR3 sequence is CASSDRGTNEKLFF. The CDR3 DNA reads TGTGCCAGCAGTGACAGGGGGACTAATGAAAAACTGTTTTTT.

The CDR3 sequence: CAWSVLKEGATRTQETQYF. CDR3 nucleotides: TGTGCCTGGAGTGTACTGAAGGAGGGGGCCACGAGGACGCAAGAGACCCAGTACTTC. V and J are TRBV30 and TRBJ2-5; D possibly corresponds to TRBD1 (7 bases). CDR1 GTSNPN and CDR2 SVGIG come from the germline V gene (reference sequence). With 0 bases removed from V and 2 bases from J, the gap between germline ends came to 25 bases. This CDR3 spans 19 amino acids.

The chain employs TRBV6-5 and TRBJ2-3, with unresolved D. The CDR3 covers 14 residues. The germline V gene encodes CDR1 MNHEY and CDR2 SVGAGI. V was shortened by 5 bases and J by 4 bases, with 13 bases between the two germline ends. The CDR3 is CASSPIAAADTQYF. The CDR3 DNA sequence: TGTGCCAGCAGTCCGATAGCCGCCGCAGATACGCAGTATTTT.